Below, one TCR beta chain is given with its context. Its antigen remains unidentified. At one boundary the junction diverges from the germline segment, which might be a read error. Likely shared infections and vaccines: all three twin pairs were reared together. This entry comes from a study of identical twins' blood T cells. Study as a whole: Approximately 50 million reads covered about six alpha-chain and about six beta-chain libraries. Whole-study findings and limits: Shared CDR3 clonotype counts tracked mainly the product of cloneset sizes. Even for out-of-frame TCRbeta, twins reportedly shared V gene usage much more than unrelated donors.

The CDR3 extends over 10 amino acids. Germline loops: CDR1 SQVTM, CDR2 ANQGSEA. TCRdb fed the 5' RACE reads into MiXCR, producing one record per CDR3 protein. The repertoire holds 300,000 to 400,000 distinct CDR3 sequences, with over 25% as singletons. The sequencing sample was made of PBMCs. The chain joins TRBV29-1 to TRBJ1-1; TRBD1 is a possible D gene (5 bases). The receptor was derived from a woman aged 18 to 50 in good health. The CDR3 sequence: CGVGDTEAFF. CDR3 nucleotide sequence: TGCGGCGTAGGGGACACTGAAGCTTTCTTT.